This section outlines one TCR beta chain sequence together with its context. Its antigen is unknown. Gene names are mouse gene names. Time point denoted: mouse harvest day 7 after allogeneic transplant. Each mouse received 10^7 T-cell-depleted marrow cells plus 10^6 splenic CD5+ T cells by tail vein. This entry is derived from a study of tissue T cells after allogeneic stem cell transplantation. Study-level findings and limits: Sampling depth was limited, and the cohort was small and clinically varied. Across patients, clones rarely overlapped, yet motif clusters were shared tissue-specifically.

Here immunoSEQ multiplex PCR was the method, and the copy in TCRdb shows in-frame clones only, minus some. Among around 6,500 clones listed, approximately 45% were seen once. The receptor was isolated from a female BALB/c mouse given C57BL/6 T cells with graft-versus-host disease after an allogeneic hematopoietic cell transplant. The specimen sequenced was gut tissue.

CDR3 DNA, as far as it was read: TGTGCCAGCAGCTTGGGACTGGGGGGGCGGAACACCTTGTAC. Translation gives CASSLGLGGRNTLY. The whole CDR3 region reads CASSLGLGGRNTLYF. The chain links TRBV4 to TRBJ2-4, with 14 bases matching TRBD2. The read gets to within 1 residue of the CDR3 end, and the germline J gene fills in the rest. Trimming took 4 bases from V and 6 from J; bases not matched to a gene: 3. CDR1 and CDR2 from the germline V gene are LGHDT and YNNKQL (reference sequence). CDR3 size: 15 residues. Full variable domain (outside the CDR3, taken from reference TRBV4 and TRBJ2-4): ETAVFQTPNYHVTQVGNEVSFNCKQTLGHDTMYWYKQDSKKLLKIMFSYNNKQLIVNETVPRRFSPQSSDKAHLNLRIKSVEPEDSAVYLCASSLGLGGRNTLYFGAGTRLSVL.